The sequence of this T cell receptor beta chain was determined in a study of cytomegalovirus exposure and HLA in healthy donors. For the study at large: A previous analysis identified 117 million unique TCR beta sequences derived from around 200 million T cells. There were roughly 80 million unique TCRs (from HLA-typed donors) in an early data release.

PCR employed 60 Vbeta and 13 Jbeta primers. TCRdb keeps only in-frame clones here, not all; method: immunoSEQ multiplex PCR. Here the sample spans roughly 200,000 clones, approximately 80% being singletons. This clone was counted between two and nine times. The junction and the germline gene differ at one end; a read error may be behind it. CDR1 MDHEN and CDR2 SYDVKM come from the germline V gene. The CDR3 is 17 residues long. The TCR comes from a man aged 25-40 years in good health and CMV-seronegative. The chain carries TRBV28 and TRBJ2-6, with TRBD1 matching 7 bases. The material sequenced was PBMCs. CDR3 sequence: CASSSGQDISGASVLTF. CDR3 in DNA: TGTGCCAGCAGTTCCGGACAGGATATCTCTGGGGCCAGCGTCCTGACTTTC.